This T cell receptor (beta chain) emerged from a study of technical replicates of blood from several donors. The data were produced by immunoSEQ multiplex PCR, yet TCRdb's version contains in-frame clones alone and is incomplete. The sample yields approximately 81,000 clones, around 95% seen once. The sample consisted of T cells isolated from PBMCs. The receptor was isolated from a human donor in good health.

In nucleotides, the CDR3 is TGTGCCAGCAGCGTAGGTAGCGGAAACGAGCAGTACTTC. It translates to CASSVGSGNEQYF. V usage is TRBV9 and J usage is TRBJ2-7; D perhaps matches TRBD2 (6 bases). CDR1 and CDR2 from the germline V gene are SGDLS and YYNGEE. With 0 bases removed from V and 5 bases from J, the gap between germline ends came to 9 bases. CDR3 length equals 13 residues.